This TCR beta chain comes out of a study of persistence of HIV-infected CD4 T cells. Regarding the study as a whole: TCR oligoclonality correlated with proviral oligoclonality in the same sorted populations. TCRbeta richness was lower in CMV- and Gag-responding cells than in anti-CD3/anti-CD28-responding cells. Bulk TCR data could not be restricted to HIV-1-infected CMV-responding cells. Degenerate expanded CDR3beta sequences were enriched among CMV- and Gag-responding cells.

A few counts support this clone. Its matching antigen is unknown. Other DNA sequences in the sample encode the same CDR3. This was the immunoSEQ version 4 assay in survey mode. The protocol was immunoSEQ multiplex PCR, while the TCRdb copy is restricted to in-frame clones and leaves out a portion. Altogether 6,000 to 8,500 clones are present, about 79% being singletons, with the ten largest covering 65% to 70%. Cells were stimulated with CMV-infected fibroblast lysates at 10 ug/mL. Sorting selected CD4+ T cells upregulating both CD40 ligand and CD69. This receptor was obtained from an adult woman with HIV who was CMV-seropositive. Source: CD4+ T cells sorted from PBMCs after roughly 17-hour stimulation, taken from a patient who received antiretroviral therapy.

As DNA, the CDR3 is TGTGCCAGCAGTCTGGATATGAACACTGAAGCTTTCTTT. Translation: CASSLDMNTEAFF. The V and J genes are TRBV7-9 and TRBJ1-1, with unresolved D. The CDR3 is made up of 13 amino acids. The germline CDR1 and CDR2 sequences are SEHNR and FQNEAQ (reference sequence). V was cut by 6 bases and J by 0 bases, with 8 bases left in between.